These 28 T cell receptor beta chains came from one sample sequenced in a study of tumor-infiltrating lymphocytes in primary liver carcinoma. RNA and DNA were co-extracted from roughly 20-30 mg of unsorted bulk tissue. Researchers generated TCR beta cDNA from about 530 ng of total RNA, relying on a constant-region primer. ARM-PCR, slightly modified, supplied the TCR beta libraries through three nested multiplex PCR rounds. Each of the first two PCR rounds ran approximately 10 cycles with TRBV1-TRBV30 forward and C-beta reverse primers. MiXCR was run by TCRdb on the multiplex PCR reads, yielding one entry per CDR3 protein. The sample has more than 100,000 distinct CDR3 sequences; 50% to 70% are singletons. The sequenced sample consisted of liver tumor tissue from sampling region 1. The subset denotes: tumor region T1, superior pole. All receptors derive from a woman aged 55-69 years with primary liver carcinoma and hepatitis B virus infection.

This clonotype has a handful of counts. The DNA for the CDR3 is TGCGCCAGCAGCCCGATGGGCGGGAGCGGAAACATTCAGTACTTC. Amino acids: CASSPMGGSGNIQYF. The chain recombines TRBV5-1 with TRBJ2-4, with TRBD2 matching over 7 bases. Germline V gene sequence: CDR1 SGHRS, CDR2 YFSETQ. V lost 4 bases, J lost 6 bases, and 10 bases stayed unmatched. The CDR3 runs to 15 residues.

On this clonotype itself: One end of the junction does not line up with germline, which may come from a read error. The rearrangement links TRBV11-2 to TRBJ2-1; D gene ambiguous. Germline CDR1 and CDR2: SGHAT and FQNNGV. This CDR3 is built from 15 residues. The CDR3 region has the DNA TGTACCAGCAGCCTAGATGGTAGCCCCTACAATGAGCAGTTCTTC. Translation: CTSSLDGSPYNEQFF.

The genes are TRBV29-1 and TRBJ1-3; D ambiguous. CDR1 and CDR2 from the germline V gene are SQVTM and ANQGSEA. CDR3 length equals 11 residues. CDR3 sequence reads: CKVGEEGTIYF. The CDR3 DNA is TGCAAGGTTGGAGAGGAGGGCACCATATATTTT.

The chain is built from TRBV6-1 and TRBJ2-1, with D possibly being TRBD1 (6 bases). V was pared by 3 bases and J by 4 bases, with 13 bases between. The germline V gene has CDR1 MNHNS and CDR2 SASEGT. The CDR3 covers 15 residues. This CDR3 is CASSERGGQYNEQFF. The CDR3 nucleotides read TGTGCCAGCAGTGAGAGGGGTGGACAGTACAATGAGCAGTTCTTC.

Notes on this clonotype: Germline and junction disagree at one end, which may indicate a read error. This rearrangement joins TRBV28 to TRBJ1-2; tentative D call: TRBD1 (5 bases). Per germline, CDR1 MDHEN and CDR2 SYDVKM. This CDR3 region has 15 residues. CDR3 sequence: CVSSRAPEGIGGYTF. CDR3 DNA sequence: TGTGTCAGCAGTCGAGCTCCCGAGGGGATTGGAGGCTACACCTTC.

The chain is built from TRBV4-1 and TRBJ2-1; a possible D gene is TRBD2 (6 bases). Germline V gene sequence: CDR1 MGHRA, CDR2 YSYEKL. Between the trimmed V and J ends, which lost 6 bases and 16 bases, there was a span of 19 bases. The CDR3 is 12 residues long. CDR3 DNA: TGCGCCAGCAGGCGTCCGGGGGAAAGGCTTTTCTTC. Residues: CASRRPGERLFF.

Regarding this clonotype: Possible read error: a much larger clone is one base away. V is TRBV7-8 and J is TRBJ2-2; TRBD1 or TRBD2 may be the D gene (6 bases each). The CDR3 spans 18 residues. The germline V gene encodes CDR1 SGHVS and CDR2 FQNEAQ. CDR3 DNA: TGTGTCAGCAGCGTACTCGGTACGGGGGACATGAACACCGGGGAGCTGTTTTTT. This translates into CVSSVLGTGDMNTGELFF.

The chain employs TRBV5-1 and TRBJ1-5; D possibly corresponds to TRBD1 (5 bases). Germline lookup yields CDR1 SGHRS and CDR2 YFSETQ. Trimming shortened V by 2 bases and J by 0 bases, and 9 bases separated the two germline ends. The CDR3 sequence is 15 residues long. CDR3 DNA sequence: TGCGCCAGCAGCTTAGGGACGTATAGCAATCAGCCCCAGCATTTT. It specifies CASSLGTYSNQPQHF.

Points on this clonotype: Compared with germline, one end of the junction differs, possibly owing to a read error. The chain joins TRBV11-2 to TRBJ2-1; TRBD1 aligns across 7 bases. This CDR3 contains 17 residues. Germline V gene data show CDR1 as SGHAT and CDR2 as FQNNGV. CDR3 sequence reads: CASSLRLGQRFYDEQFF. DNA of the CDR3: TGTGCTAGCAGCTTACGACTGGGACAGAGATTCTACGATGAGCAGTTCTTC.

The table lists this clonotype with a count of one. The chain joins TRBV11-2 to TRBJ2-2; the D gene is possibly TRBD2 (6 bases). This CDR3 spans 14 amino acids. V was clipped by 10 bases and J by 5 bases, with 17 bases between them. The V gene's germline CDR1 is SGHAT and CDR2 FQNNGV. CDR3 bases: TGTGCCAACAGTCTAGGGACTGGGACCGGGGAGCTGTTTTTT. It codes for CANSLGTGTGELFF. The whole variable domain, remainder taken from reference TRBV11-2 and TRBJ2-2, is EAGVAQSPRYKIIEKRQSVAFWCNPISGHATLYWYQQILGQGPKLLIQFQNNGVVDDSQLPKDRFSAERLKGVDSTLKIQPAKLEDSAVYLCANSLGTGTGELFFGEGSRLTVL.

As to this clonotype: A much larger clone sits a single nucleotide away, making a read error possible. The V and J genes are TRBV6-5 and TRBJ1-2; D not resolved. Germline values: CDR1 MNHEY, CDR2 SVGAGI. The germline V and J ends were trimmed by 2 bases and 4 bases, with 11 bases remaining between them. The CDR3 covers 14 residues. CDR3 sequence (DNA): TGTGCCAGCAGTTACAGGATGGGCAGCTATGGCTACACCTTC. This translates into CASSYRMGSYGYTF.

To note about this clonotype: At one boundary the junction diverges from the germline segment, which might be a read error. The chain carries TRBV11-1 and TRBJ2-2; a weak D match, TRBD2 (5 bases). The CDR3 runs 15 residues. Germline V CDR1 and CDR2: SGHAT, FQDESV (reference sequence). In nucleotides, the CDR3 is TGTGCCAGCAGCTTGAGGGCCGTGGGATCCGGGGAACTGTCTTTT. Encoded protein: CASSLRAVGSGELSF.

This clonotype was detected a few times. A much larger clone sits a single nucleotide away, making a read error possible. The chain carries TRBV29-1 and TRBJ1-4, with 7 bases fitting TRBD1. From germline, CDR1 is SQVTM and CDR2 ANQGSEA. CDR3 length: 12 amino acids. CDR3 bases: TGCAGCGCGACAGGGAGTAATGAAAGACTGTTTTTT. This encodes CSATGSNERLFF.

The CDR3 coding sequence is TGTGCCAGTAACTTAGAGAGAGGGGGACTAGCGATGCAGTACTTC. This sequence encodes CASNLERGGLAMQYF. The chain carries TRBV11-2 and TRBJ2-7, with 10 nucleotides matching TRBD2. V shed 9 bases, J shed 9 bases, and the junction held 17 bases outside the gene matches. Germline CDR1 SGHAT, CDR2 FQNNGV. CDR3 length: 15 residues.

Details on this clonotype: Possible read error: a much larger clone is one base away. J is TRBJ1-1 and V is TRBV30; D unclear. The ends were cut back, 0 bases at V and 4 bases at J, with 6 bases in the middle. Germline CDR1 and CDR2: GTSNPN and SVGIG (reference sequence). There are 12 residues in the CDR3. This CDR3 is CAWSVSSTEAFF. For the CDR3, the DNA is TGTGCCTGGAGTGTAAGTAGCACTGAAGCTTTCTTT.

As for this clonotype: One end of the junction does not line up with germline, which may come from a read error. The chain uses TRBV20-1 and TRBJ2-4; D might be TRBD1 or TRBD2, each matching 5 bases. CDR1 and CDR2 from the germline V gene are DFQATT and SNEGSKA (reference sequence). The CDR3 totals 14 residues. Here the CDR3 reads CSATIPGAKNIHYF. CDR3 in DNA: TGCAGTGCTACCATTCCCGGGGCCAAAAACATTCATTACTTC.

With respect to this clonotype: Germline is not matched at one junction end, which may reflect a read error. The V gene is TRBV11-2, the J gene TRBJ2-3; D gene ambiguous. This CDR3 is built from 14 residues. CDR1 SGHAT and CDR2 FQNNGV come from the germline V gene. The CDR3 region has the DNA TGTGCCAGCCGTTCGTTCTCCTTCACAGATACGCATTATTTT. It encodes CASRSFSFTDTHYF. The full variable domain, in which reference TRBV11-2 and TRBJ2-3 provide the parts outside the CDR3, is EAGVAQSPRYKIIEKRQSVAFWCNPISGHATLYWYQQILGQGPKLLIQFQNNGVVDDSQLPKDRFSAERLKGVDSTLKIQPAKLEDSAVYLCASRSFSFTDTHYFGPGTRLTVL.

To note about this clonotype: One junction end disagrees with the germline gene, perhaps due to a read error. The chain combines TRBV7-9 with TRBJ2-3; D gene uncertain. The germline gives CDR1 SEHNR, CDR2 FQNEAQ (reference sequence). The CDR3 has 13 residues. This chain's CDR3 is CASSFQSIDTQYF. Here the CDR3 DNA reads TGTGCCAGCAGCTTTCAGAGCATAGATACGCAGTATTTT.

The chain employs TRBV29-1 and TRBJ2-3, with D possibly being TRBD2 (6 bases). Germline V gene lookup returns CDR1 SQVTM and CDR2 ANQGSEA. V gave up 5 bases and J gave up 2 bases, with 11 bases separating them. The CDR3 runs to 13 residues. In DNA, the CDR3 is TGCAGCGTTACCGGGAGCGACACAGATACGCAGTATTTT. Its protein is CSVTGSDTDTQYF.

The V call is TRBV29-1, the J call TRBJ2-7; D not resolved. Germline CDR1 and CDR2: SQVTM and ANQGSEA. The CDR3 has 11 amino acids. Trimming removed 7 bases from V and 8 bases from J, with 15 bases in between. In nucleotides, the CDR3 is TGCAGCGCTGTGTGGCCGGTCAAGCAGTACTTC. It codes for CSAVWPVKQYF.

The table lists this clonotype with a few counts. The rearrangement links TRBV5-1 to TRBJ1-1; possible D gene TRBD1, 6 bases. The germline CDR1 and CDR2 sequences are SGHRS and YFSETQ. V was clipped by 4 bases and J by 0 bases, with 13 bases between them. The length of the CDR3 is 15 residues. This chain's CDR3 is CASSTGQPVNTEAFF. In nucleotides, the CDR3 is TGCGCCAGCAGCACCGGACAGCCGGTGAACACTGAAGCTTTCTTT.

For this clonotype: Possible read error: a much larger clone is one base away. The chain has TRBV28 and TRBJ2-5, with D unresolved. Germline CDR1 and CDR2: MDHEN and SYDVKM. The CDR3 runs 13 residues. V was trimmed by 1 base and J by 5 bases, leaving 8 bases between them. The CDR3 protein is CASSLSGIETQYF. The CDR3 region has the DNA TGTGCCAGCAGTTTATCCGGTATTGAGACCCAGTACTTC.

This chain uses TRBV11-1 with TRBJ2-1, with D perhaps matching TRBD2 (5 bases). The germline V gene encodes CDR1 SGHAT and CDR2 FQDESV (reference sequence). Trimming took 1 base from V and 2 from J, leaving 9 bases between them. This CDR3 spans 15 amino acids. DNA for the CDR3: TGTGCCAGCAGCTTAGGAGGGAAAACCTACAATGAGCAGTTCTTC. It is translated as CASSLGGKTYNEQFF.

As regards this clonotype: Given a much more abundant clone one base away, this may be a read error. The chain employs TRBV12-3 or TRBV12-4 and TRBJ1-5; D gene ambiguous. The CDR3 is made up of 17 amino acids. Trimming removed 7 bases from V and 1 base from J, with 20 bases in between. The CDR3 bases are TGTGCCAGCATCCCAATCCTTGAGGCAGGCAGCAATCAGCCCCAGCATTTT. As protein: CASIPILEAGSNQPQHF.

V and J are TRBV5-1 and TRBJ2-1; 10 bases agree with TRBD2. The CDR3 has 15 amino acids. V lost 4 bases and J lost 7; bases outside the gene matches: 8. Germline assignment: CDR1 SGHRS and CDR2 YFSETQ. Here the CDR3 DNA reads TGCGCCAGCAGCCCTATAGCGGGAGGCGGGAATGAGCAGTTCTTC. It yields the protein CASSPIAGGGNEQFF. Combining the CDR3 with reference TRBV5-1 and TRBJ2-1 gives the whole variable domain KAGVTQTPRYLIKTRGQQVTLSCSPISGHRSVSWYQQTPGQGLQFLFEYFSETQRNKGNFPGRFSGRQFSNSRSEMNVSTLELGDSALYLCASSPIAGGGNEQFFGPGTRLTVL.

Turning to this clonotype: This may stem from a read error, because a much larger clone lies one nucleotide away. Because it lacks the conserved phenylalanine or tryptophan at the end, this CDR3 is likely a read error. The chain combines TRBV4-2 with TRBJ2-3; D gene ambiguous. CDR1 and CDR2 (germline): LGHNA, YNFKEQ. The CDR3 contains 15 residues. V lost 1 base and J lost 1, with 9 bases in between. DNA for the CDR3: TGTGCCAGCAGCCAAGGCCAGGCAGGCACAGATACGCAGTATTTG. Translation: CASSQGQAGTDTQYL.

This clonotype was recorded many times. The chain couples TRBV4-2 to TRBJ1-4; TRBD1 matches at 7 bases. V lost 5 bases, J lost 6 bases, and 6 bases stayed unmatched. Germline V CDR1 and CDR2: LGHNA, YNFKEQ. The CDR3 has 14 residues. CDR3 nucleotide sequence: TGTGCCAGCAGCTCAGGGGGAGAGGATGAAAAACTGTTTTTT. Translation: CASSSGGEDEKLFF.

A single count supports this clonotype. A read error is likely, as this CDR3 ends without the conserved phenylalanine or tryptophan. The chain employs TRBV6-5 and TRBJ2-7; TRBD2 matches 10 bases. The CDR3 is made up of 16 amino acids. Germline CDR1 MNHEY, CDR2 SVGAGI. V shed 8 bases and J 2 bases; nucleotides not matched to a gene: 12. CDR3 sequence: CASGRLIAGGPYEQYY. In nucleotides, the CDR3 is TGTGCCAGCGGAAGACTCATAGCGGGAGGCCCCTACGAGCAGTACTAC.